The 14 T cell receptor beta chains listed next were all sequenced from one sample in a study of shared clonotypes between healthy human individuals. The method was immunoSEQ multiplex PCR; TCRdb's version includes in-frame clones alone and lacks a portion of them. This sample carries fewer than 400,000 clones, 74% of them seen once, and the ten largest clones take 10%. Input material: memory CD4+ T cells sorted from blood. As for subset: CD45RA-negative fraction. The receptors were sampled from a man younger than 45 in good health.

This clone was observed once. V gene TRBV28 combines with J gene TRBJ2-7, with D uncertain. The CDR3 spans 15 residues. In germline, CDR1 is MDHEN, CDR2 SYDVKM. Deletions cut 1 base from V and 0 bases from J, with 10 bases between. CDR3 DNA: TGTGCCAGCAGTTTATTACTGGGCGCCTCCTACGAGCAGTACTTC. Translated, it gives CASSLLLGASYEQYF.

Only one count was recorded for this clone. The rearrangement links TRBV11-3 to TRBJ2-1, with 15 bases lining up with TRBD2. The CDR3 totals 17 residues. J lost 9 bases, V lost 5 bases, and 11 bases had no gene match. Germline CDR1 reads SGHNT; CDR2 reads YENEEA. CDR3 amino acids: CASSPGLAGGPSGEQFF. The CDR3 DNA is TGTGCCAGCAGCCCAGGACTAGCGGGAGGGCCCTCAGGTGAGCAGTTCTTC.

The chain links TRBV11-2 to TRBJ2-7; no clear D gene. Per the germline V gene, CDR1 is SGHAT and CDR2 is FQNNGV. With 10 bases removed from V and 3 bases from J, the gap between germline ends came to 10 bases. This CDR3 is 11 amino acids long. CDR3 DNA sequence: TGTGCCACCAGTAACTACTACGAGCAGTACTTC. Its translation: CATSNYYEQYF.

This clone was seen a handful of times. The V gene is TRBV29-1, the J gene TRBJ2-5, with TRBD2 as a possible D gene (5 bases). This CDR3 contains 11 residues. CDR1 is SQVTM, CDR2 ANQGSEA, per germline. Trimming took 7 bases from V and 5 from J, leaving 11 bases between them. The CDR3 sequence: CSGRRGETQYF. The CDR3 bases are TGCAGCGGACGTCGAGGGGAGACCCAGTACTTC.

V is TRBV28 and J is TRBJ2-5, with a tentative D call TRBD1 (5 bases). The germline CDR1 and CDR2 sequences are MDHEN and SYDVKM. The V end was cut by 4 bases, the J end by 0 bases, with 9 bases between. There are 14 residues in the CDR3. The CDR3 region has the DNA TGTGCCAGCAGTTCGACAGTGTACCAAGAGACCCAGTACTTC. It yields the protein CASSSTVYQETQYF.

The gene calls are TRBV10-1 and TRBJ2-5, with a possible D match to TRBD2 (6 bases). Trimming left V 0 bases short and J 9 bases short, with 17 bases between. CDR1 and CDR2 (germline): WNHNN, SYGVQD (reference sequence). This CDR3 is built from 15 residues. The CDR3 region has the DNA TGCGCCAGCAGTGAGTCGAAATCGGGAGTAGGGGCCCAGTACTTC. Translated: CASSESKSGVGAQYF.

This clone showed up just once. This sequence joins TRBV9 and TRBJ2-7, with a tentative D call TRBD1 (6 bases). The CDR3 runs to 14 residues. Germline CDR1 SGDLS, CDR2 YYNGEE. Deletions cut 4 bases from V and 2 bases from J, with 13 bases between. CDR3 region: CASSPLTGTYEQYF. CDR3 sequence (DNA): TGTGCCAGCAGCCCATTAACAGGGACCTACGAGCAGTACTTC.

The rearrangement joins TRBV19 to TRBJ2-7; 10 bases are shared with TRBD1. V shed 4 bases and J 2 bases; nucleotides not matched to a gene: 5. The CDR3 runs 15 residues. CDR1 LNHDA and CDR2 SQIVND come from the germline V gene (reference sequence). The CDR3 loop is CASSSRDRGAYEQYF. CDR3 sequence (DNA): TGTGCCAGTAGTAGCCGGGACAGGGGAGCCTACGAGCAGTACTTC.

The J gene is TRBJ2-3, the V gene TRBV27, with TRBD1 matching 9 bases. Germline lookup yields CDR1 MNHEY and CDR2 SMNVEV (reference sequence). The CDR3 extends over 18 amino acids. With V trimmed by 8 bases and J by 0 bases, 15 bases remained unmatched. The CDR3 reads CASGRGQGRVSSTDTQYF. Written as DNA, the CDR3 is TGTGCCAGCGGAAGGGGACAGGGAAGGGTTTCTAGCACAGATACGCAGTATTTT.

The chain recombines TRBV21-1 with TRBJ1-4; whether TRBD1, the table's D call, matches the DNA was not checked. TRBV21-1 is noted as a pseudogene. The CDR3 spans 15 residues. CDR3 loop: CASSSGQDGDEKLFF. CDR3 nucleotides: TGTGCCAGCAGCAGCGGACAGGACGGGGATGAAAAACTGTTTTTT.

A remark on this clone: Additional DNA sequences in this sample encode the identical CDR3. This chain joins TRBV14 and TRBJ1-5; tentative D call: TRBD1 (5 bases). The V end lost 3 bases, the J end lost 3 bases, and 6 bases lay between the germline ends. The CDR3 covers 13 residues. Germline assignment: CDR1 SGHDN and CDR2 FVKESK. The CDR3, as DNA: TGTGCCAGCAGCCAGGGACTCAATCAGCCCCAGCATTTT. This codes for CASSQGLNQPQHF.

The genes are TRBV5-1 and TRBJ2-3; TRBD1 matches 10 bases. V lost 1 base to trimming and J lost 6 bases; unmatched junction nucleotides: 5. The CDR3 consists of 15 residues. Germline CDR1 reads SGHRS; CDR2 reads YFSETQ. Written as DNA, the CDR3 is TGCGCCAGCAGCTTGCTGACAGGGGGCGATGATACGCAGTATTTT. It specifies CASSLLTGGDDTQYF.

The gene calls are TRBV19 and TRBJ2-3, with 16 bases aligning to TRBD2. The CDR3 is 16 residues long. Trimming cost V 9 bases and J 4 bases; bases outside gene matches: 7. Germline-derived CDR1 and CDR2 are LNHDA and SQIVND (reference sequence). The CDR3 region has the DNA TGTGCCAGAGAGGGGACTAGCGGGAGGGGCGCAGATACGCAGTATTTT. Translated, it gives CAREGTSGRGADTQYF.

The sample holds many counts of this clone. V and J are TRBV11-3 and TRBJ2-1; 13 positions match TRBD2. Germline trimming cut 5 bases from V and 7 bases from J; bases unmatched to any gene: 2. CDR1 and CDR2 from the germline V gene are SGHNT and YENEEA. This CDR3 has 14 amino acids. The CDR3 region is CASSKGLAGNEQFF. The DNA of the CDR3 is TGTGCCAGCAGCAAGGGACTAGCGGGAAATGAGCAGTTCTTC.